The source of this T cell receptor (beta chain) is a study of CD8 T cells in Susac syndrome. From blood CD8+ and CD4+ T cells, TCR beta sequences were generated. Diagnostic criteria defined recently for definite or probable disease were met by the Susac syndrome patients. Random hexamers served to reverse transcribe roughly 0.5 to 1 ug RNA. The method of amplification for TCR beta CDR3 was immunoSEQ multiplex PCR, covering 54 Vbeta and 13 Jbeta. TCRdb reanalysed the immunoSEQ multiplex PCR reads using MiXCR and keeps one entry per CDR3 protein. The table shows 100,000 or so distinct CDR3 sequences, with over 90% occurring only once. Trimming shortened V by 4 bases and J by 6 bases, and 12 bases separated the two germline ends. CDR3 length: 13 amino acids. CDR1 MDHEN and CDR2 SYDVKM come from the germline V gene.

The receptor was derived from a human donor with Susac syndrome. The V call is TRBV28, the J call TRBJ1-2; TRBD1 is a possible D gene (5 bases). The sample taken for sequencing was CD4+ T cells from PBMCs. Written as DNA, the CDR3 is TGTGCCAGCAGTTCCGACAGCTCCGATGGCTACACCTTC. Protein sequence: CASSSDSSDGYTF.